The clone carrying this T cell receptor beta chain was detected ten times or more. The sample originates from a study of T-cell reconstitution after alpha-beta-depleted transplantation in children. Germline values: CDR1 SGHRS, CDR2 YFSETQ. This CDR3 is built from 14 residues. Between the trimmed V and J ends, which lost 2 bases and 8 bases, there was a span of 14 bases. Unique molecular identifiers were used to barcode this TCRbeta library. In TCRdb, the PCR reads were re-called with MiXCR into one record per CDR3 protein. Of hundreds of thousands of distinct CDR3 sequences listed, around 12% are singletons.

This material consisted of PBMCs from the stem cell graft donor, taken from the stem cell graft. V is TRBV5-1 and J is TRBJ2-1; maybe TRBD1 (6 bases). The receptor was derived from a human donor who donated a stem cell graft to a child with combined immunodeficiency. The CDR3 bases are TGCGCCAGCAGCTTTGACAGGTATACGGATGAGCAGTTCTTC. It encodes CASSFDRYTDEQFF.